These 27 T cell receptor beta chains were sequenced from one sample in a study of monozygotic twins with inflammatory bowel disease. No DNA is given; TCRdb re-called the 5' RACE reads and lists each CDR3 protein once. The sample holds around 400,000 distinct CDR3 sequences. Material: blood. These receptors all come from a human donor with ulcerative colitis or Crohn's disease, or a healthy co-twin of an affected twin (not recorded which).

The chain's CDR3 is CASCDSGGTEAFF. This sequence joins TRBV19 and TRBJ1-1; as DNA is missing, the TRBD1 call by TCRdb cannot be tested. The CDR3 has 13 residues. The germline V gene has CDR1 LNHDA and CDR2 SQIVND (reference sequence).

The CDR3 loop reads CASSSPAQHLGRYGYTF. The chain joins TRBV11-2 to TRBJ1-2; TCRdb designates TRBD1, a call that cannot be tested without DNA. Germline V gives CDR1 SGHAT, CDR2 FQNNGV. This CDR3 has 17 residues.

The V and J genes are TRBV10-3 and TRBJ2-1; TCRdb lists TRBD1, though no DNA is available to test this call. The CDR3 is 13 amino acids. From germline, CDR1 is ENHRY and CDR2 SYGVKD. The chain's CDR3 is CASRQGAVNEQFF.

The chain has TRBV11-1 and TRBJ2-3; the D call from TCRdb, TRBD2, cannot be confirmed without DNA. This CDR3 region has 18 residues. CDR1 is SGHAT and CDR2 is FQDESV in the germline V gene (reference sequence). The CDR3 region is CASSPPIILAGRADTQYF. The entire variable domain, with the rest obtained from reference TRBV11-1 and TRBJ2-3, is as follows: EAEVAQSPRYKITEKSQAVAFWCDPISGHATLYWYRQILGQGPELLVQFQDESVVDDSQLPKDRFSAERLKGVDSTLKIQPAELGDSAMYLCASSPPIILAGRADTQYFGPGTRLTVL.

CDR3: CATQGSAEAFF. This chain joins TRBV6-6 and TRBJ1-1; TCRdb reports TRBD1, a call that lacks DNA to check it against. This CDR3 is built from 11 residues. The germline V gene has CDR1 MNHNY and CDR2 SVGAGI (reference sequence).

This chain's CDR3 is CASSPRTQSNQPQHF. The chain combines TRBV2 with TRBJ1-5. CDR1 SNHLY and CDR2 FYNNEI come from the germline V gene. The CDR3 is made up of 15 amino acids.

The chain has TRBV27 and TRBJ1-4. CDR1 is MNHEY, CDR2 SMNVEV, per germline (reference sequence). The CDR3 is 13 amino acids. CDR3: CATQGRANEKLFF.

The CDR3 region is CASSLAGTLGFF. This sequence joins TRBV7-6 and TRBJ2-1; there is no DNA to check the TCRdb D call of TRBD1. Germline V gene sequence: CDR1 SGHVS, CDR2 FNYEAQ. There are 12 residues in the CDR3.

V and J are TRBV12-3 or TRBV12-4 and TRBJ2-5; the TCRdb call, TRBD2, lacks DNA for checking. The CDR3 sequence is 11 residues long. This chain's CDR3 is CASRGGETQYF.

This rearrangement joins TRBV4-1 to TRBJ2-1. CDR1 is MGHRA, CDR2 YSYEKL, per germline. CDR3 length equals 14 residues. The CDR3 region is CASSQGILGNEQFF.

This chain joins TRBV5-1 and TRBJ1-1; absent DNA, TCRdb's TRBD1 call cannot be checked. CDR3 length: 15 residues. Germline CDR1 and CDR2: SGHRS and YFSETQ. CDR3: CASSLFREVNTEAFF.

The chain has TRBV12-3 or TRBV12-4 and TRBJ1-5. The CDR3 covers 13 residues. The CDR3 loop is CASRLHDRATQHF.

The rearrangement uses TRBV28 and TRBJ2-1; TCRdb's D call of TRBD1 is untestable without DNA. Germline V gene lookup returns CDR1 MDHEN and CDR2 SYDVKM. The CDR3 spans 16 residues. CDR3: CASTPGSGVRSGEQFF. Using reference TRBV28 and TRBJ2-1 for the parts outside the CDR3, the full variable domain is DVKVTQSSRYLVKRTGEKVFLECVQDMDHENMFWYRQDPGLGLRLIYFSYDVKMKEKGDIPEGYSVSREKKERFSLILESASTNQTSMYLCASTPGSGVRSGEQFFGPGTRLTVL.

The chain uses TRBV5-5 and TRBJ1-4. The CDR3 is 13 amino acids. Germline loops: CDR1 SGHKS, CDR2 YYEKEE (reference sequence). This CDR3 reads CASRFATNEKLFF.

The genes are TRBV20-1 and TRBJ1-6. Germline CDR1 is DFQATT and CDR2 is SNEGSKA (reference sequence). There are 13 residues in the CDR3. The CDR3 protein is CSASLSENSPLHF.

The V and J genes are TRBV20-1 and TRBJ1-1; TCRdb proposes TRBD1, but this gene call is untestable without DNA. This CDR3 comprises 14 residues. CDR1 is DFQATT, CDR2 SNEGSKA, per germline (reference sequence). CDR3 region: CSAERQSMNTEAFF.

The chain recombines TRBV10-3 with TRBJ1-6; the D call from TCRdb, TRBD1, cannot be confirmed without DNA. Germline V gene data show CDR1 as ENHRY and CDR2 as SYGVKD. The CDR3 is 14 residues long. The CDR3 is CAISPGGQFSPLHF.

The chain is built from TRBV3-1 and TRBJ1-1. This CDR3 region has 13 residues. The germline V gene has CDR1 LGHDT and CDR2 YNNKEL (reference sequence). The CDR3 loop is CASRLTKNTEAFF.

The rearrangement uses TRBV5-6 and TRBJ2-1; TCRdb's D call, TRBD2, is unchecked because there is no DNA. CDR1 and CDR2 from the germline V gene are SGHDT and YYEEEE. The CDR3 is 17 amino acids. This CDR3 is CASSRLAGGNKYNEQFF.

This chain links TRBV2 with TRBJ2-3; TCRdb selects TRBD1, and the lack of DNA leaves this call unchecked. The germline V gene has CDR1 SNHLY and CDR2 FYNNEI. The CDR3 contains 17 residues. CDR3 sequence: CASSEAGGGRNTDTQYF.

The chain has TRBV6-2 or TRBV6-3 and TRBJ2-3; TCRdb reports TRBD2, a call that lacks DNA to check it against. In germline, CDR1 is MNHEY, CDR2 SVGEGT. This CDR3 spans 15 amino acids. CDR3: CASSRREGPPDTQYF.

V gene TRBV3-1 combines with J gene TRBJ1-6. CDR1 LGHDT and CDR2 YNNKEL come from the germline V gene (reference sequence). The CDR3 extends over 13 amino acids. CDR3 region: CASSIRPDSPLHF.

This chain connects TRBV27 to TRBJ1-2; with no DNA, the TCRdb D assignment of TRBD1 cannot be verified. Germline V lookup: CDR1 MNHEY, CDR2 SMNVEV (reference sequence). The CDR3 extends over 13 amino acids. The CDR3 reads CASSFTTRGGYTF.

The chain employs TRBV28 and TRBJ1-2; TCRdb gives TRBD1 as the D gene, but with no DNA this cannot be confirmed. Germline values: CDR1 MDHEN, CDR2 SYDVKM. This CDR3 contains 13 residues. CDR3: CASRSQGSYGYTF.

The chain couples TRBV11-2 to TRBJ2-2; TCRdb's assignment of TRBD2 cannot be checked, as there is no DNA. The CDR3 is made up of 15 amino acids. The germline CDR1 and CDR2 sequences are SGHAT and FQNNGV. CDR3 in amino acids: CASSFGGRVTGELFF.

The J gene is TRBJ2-1, the V gene TRBV20-1; TCRdb's D gene call, TRBD2, goes unchecked for lack of DNA. The CDR3 spans 14 residues. CDR1 is DFQATT, CDR2 SNEGSKA, per germline (reference sequence). The CDR3: CSAPQRGLSRDLHF.

The chain has TRBV6-2 or TRBV6-3 and TRBJ2-1. Germline V gene sequence: CDR1 MNHEY, CDR2 SVGEGT. The CDR3 contains 13 residues. CDR3 sequence: CASSFDGYNEQFF.